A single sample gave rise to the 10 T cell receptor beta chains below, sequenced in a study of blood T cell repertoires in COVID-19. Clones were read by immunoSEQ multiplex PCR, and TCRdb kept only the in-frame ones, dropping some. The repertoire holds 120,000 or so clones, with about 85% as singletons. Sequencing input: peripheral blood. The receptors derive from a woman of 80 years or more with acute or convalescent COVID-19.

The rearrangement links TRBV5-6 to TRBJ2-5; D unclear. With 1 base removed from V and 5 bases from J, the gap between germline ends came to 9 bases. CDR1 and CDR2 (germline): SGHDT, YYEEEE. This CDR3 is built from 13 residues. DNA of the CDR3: TGTGCCAGCAGCTTGATAATAGTGGAGACCCAGTACTTC. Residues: CASSLIIVETQYF.

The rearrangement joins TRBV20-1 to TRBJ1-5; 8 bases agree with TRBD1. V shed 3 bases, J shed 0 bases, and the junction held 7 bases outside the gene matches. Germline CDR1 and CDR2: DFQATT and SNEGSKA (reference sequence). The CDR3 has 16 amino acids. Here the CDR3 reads CSASRTGWDSNQPQHF. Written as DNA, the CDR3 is TGCAGTGCTAGTAGGACAGGGTGGGATAGCAATCAGCCCCAGCATTTT.

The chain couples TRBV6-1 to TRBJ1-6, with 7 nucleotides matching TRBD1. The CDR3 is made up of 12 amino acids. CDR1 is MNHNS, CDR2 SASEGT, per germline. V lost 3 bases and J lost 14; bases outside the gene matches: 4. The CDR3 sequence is CASSETGYALHF. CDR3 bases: TGTGCCAGCAGTGAGACAGGGTATGCCCTCCACTTT.

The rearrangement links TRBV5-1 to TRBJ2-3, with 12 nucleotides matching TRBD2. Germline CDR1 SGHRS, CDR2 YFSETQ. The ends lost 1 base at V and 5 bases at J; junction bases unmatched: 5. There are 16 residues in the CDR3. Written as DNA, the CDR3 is TGCGCCAGCAGCTTGACTAGCGGGGGGCATCAAGATACGCAGTATTTT. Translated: CASSLTSGGHQDTQYF. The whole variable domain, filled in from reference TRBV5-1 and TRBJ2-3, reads KAGVTQTPRYLIKTRGQQVTLSCSPISGHRSVSWYQQTPGQGLQFLFEYFSETQRNKGNFPGRFSGRQFSNSRSEMNVSTLELGDSALYLCASSLTSGGHQDTQYFGPGTRLTVL.

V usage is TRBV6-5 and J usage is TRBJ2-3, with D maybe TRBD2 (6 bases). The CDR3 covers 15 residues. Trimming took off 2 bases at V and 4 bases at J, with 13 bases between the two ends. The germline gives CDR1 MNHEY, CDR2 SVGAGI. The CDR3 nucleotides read TGTGCCAGCAGTTACCGGGAGAGTGGTGCAGATACGCAGTATTTT. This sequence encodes CASSYRESGADTQYF.

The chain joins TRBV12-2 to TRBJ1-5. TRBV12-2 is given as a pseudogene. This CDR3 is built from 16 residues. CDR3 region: CASRPRLIDSNQPQHF. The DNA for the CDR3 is TGTGCAAGTCGCCCCCGCCTAATAGATTCTAATCAGCCCCAGCATTTT.

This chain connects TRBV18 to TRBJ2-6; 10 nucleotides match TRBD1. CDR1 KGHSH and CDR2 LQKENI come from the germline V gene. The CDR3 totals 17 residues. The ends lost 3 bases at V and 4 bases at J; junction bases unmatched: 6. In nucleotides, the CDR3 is TGTGCCAGCTCACCGGGACAGGGGAATACAGGGGCCAACGTCCTGACTTTC. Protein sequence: CASSPGQGNTGANVLTF.

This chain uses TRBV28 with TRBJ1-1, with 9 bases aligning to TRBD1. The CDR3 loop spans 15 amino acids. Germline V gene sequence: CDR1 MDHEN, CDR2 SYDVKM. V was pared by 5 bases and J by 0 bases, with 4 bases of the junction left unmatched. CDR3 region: CASSLTGGMNTEAFF. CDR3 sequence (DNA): TGTGCCAGCAGTCTGACAGGGGGAATGAACACTGAAGCTTTCTTT.

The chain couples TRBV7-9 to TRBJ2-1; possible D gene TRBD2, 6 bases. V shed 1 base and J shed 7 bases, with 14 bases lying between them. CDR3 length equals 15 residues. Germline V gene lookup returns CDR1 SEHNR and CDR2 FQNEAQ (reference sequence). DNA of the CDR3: TGTGCCAGCAGCTTAGGCGTAGCTCGGGGGAATGAGCAGTTCTTC. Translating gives CASSLGVARGNEQFF. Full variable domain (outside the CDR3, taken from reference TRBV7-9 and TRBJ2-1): DTGVSQNPRHKITKRGQNVTFRCDPISEHNRLYWYRQTLGQGPEFLTYFQNEAQLEKSRLLSDRFSAERPKGSFSTLEIQRTEQGDSAMYLCASSLGVARGNEQFFGPGTRLTVL.

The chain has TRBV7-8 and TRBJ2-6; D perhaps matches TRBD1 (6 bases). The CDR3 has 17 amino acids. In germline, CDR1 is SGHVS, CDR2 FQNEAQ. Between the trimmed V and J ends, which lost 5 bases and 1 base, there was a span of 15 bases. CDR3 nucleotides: TGTGCCAGCAGCCCCGGACAGCTGTTTTCTGGGGCCAACGTCCTGACTTTC. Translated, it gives CASSPGQLFSGANVLTF. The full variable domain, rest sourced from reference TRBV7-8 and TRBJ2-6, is GAGVSQSPRYKVAKRGQDVALRCDPISGHVSLFWYQQALGQGPEFLTYFQNEAQLDKSGLPSDRFFAERPEGSVSTLKIQRTQQEDSAVYLCASSPGQLFSGANVLTFGAGSRLTVL.